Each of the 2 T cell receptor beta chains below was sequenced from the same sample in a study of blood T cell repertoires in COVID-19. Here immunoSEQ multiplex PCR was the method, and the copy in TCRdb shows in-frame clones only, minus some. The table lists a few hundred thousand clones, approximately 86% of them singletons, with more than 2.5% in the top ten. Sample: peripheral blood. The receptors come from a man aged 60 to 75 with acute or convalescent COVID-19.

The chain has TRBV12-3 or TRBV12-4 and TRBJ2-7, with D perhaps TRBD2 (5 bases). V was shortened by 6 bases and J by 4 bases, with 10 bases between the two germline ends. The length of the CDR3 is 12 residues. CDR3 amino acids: CASSGNQYEQYF. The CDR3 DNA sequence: TGTGCCAGCAGCGGGAACCAATACGAGCAGTACTTC.

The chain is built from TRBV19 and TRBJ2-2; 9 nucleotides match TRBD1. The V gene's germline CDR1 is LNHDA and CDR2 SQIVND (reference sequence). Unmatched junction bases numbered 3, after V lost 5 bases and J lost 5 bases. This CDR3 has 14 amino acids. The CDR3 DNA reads TGTGCCAGTAGTTACAGGGGGCGGACCGGGGAGCTGTTTTTT. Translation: CASSYRGRTGELFF.